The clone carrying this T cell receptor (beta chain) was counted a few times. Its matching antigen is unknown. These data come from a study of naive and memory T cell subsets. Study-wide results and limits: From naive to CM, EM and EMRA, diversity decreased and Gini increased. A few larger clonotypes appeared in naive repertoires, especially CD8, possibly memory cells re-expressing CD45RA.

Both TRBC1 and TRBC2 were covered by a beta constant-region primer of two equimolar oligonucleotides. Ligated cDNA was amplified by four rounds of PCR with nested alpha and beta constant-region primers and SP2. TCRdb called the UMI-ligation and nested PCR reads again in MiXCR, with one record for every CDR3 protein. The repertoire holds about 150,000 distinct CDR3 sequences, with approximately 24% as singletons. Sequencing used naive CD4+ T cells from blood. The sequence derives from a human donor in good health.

Here the CDR3 DNA reads TGCAGCGCGAGCGGGAGGGCCACAGGTTCCGAGCAGTACTTC. Its protein product is CSASGRATGSEQYF. The rearrangement uses TRBV29-1 and TRBJ2-7, with 10 bases that match TRBD2. V trimming: 7 bases; J trimming: 6 bases; junction bases outside the gene matches: 12. Germline-derived CDR1 and CDR2 are SQVTM and ANQGSEA. The CDR3 length is 14 residues.